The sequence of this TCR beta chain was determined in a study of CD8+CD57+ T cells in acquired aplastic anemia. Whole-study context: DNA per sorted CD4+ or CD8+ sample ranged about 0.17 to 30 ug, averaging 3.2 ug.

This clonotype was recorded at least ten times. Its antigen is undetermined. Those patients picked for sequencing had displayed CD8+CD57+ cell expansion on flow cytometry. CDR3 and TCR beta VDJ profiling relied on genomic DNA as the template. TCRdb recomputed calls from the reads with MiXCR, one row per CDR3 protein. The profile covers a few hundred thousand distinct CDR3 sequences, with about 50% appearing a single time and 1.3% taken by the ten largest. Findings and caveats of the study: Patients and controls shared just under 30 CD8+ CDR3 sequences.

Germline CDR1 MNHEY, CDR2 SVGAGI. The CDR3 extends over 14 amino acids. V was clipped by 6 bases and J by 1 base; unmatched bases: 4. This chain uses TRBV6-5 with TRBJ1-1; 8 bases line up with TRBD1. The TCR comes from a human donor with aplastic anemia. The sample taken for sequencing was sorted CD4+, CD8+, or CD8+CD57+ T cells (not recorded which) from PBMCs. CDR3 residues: CASRSGTGNTEAFF. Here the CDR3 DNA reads TGTGCCAGCAGATCCGGGACAGGGAACACTGAAGCTTTCTTT.